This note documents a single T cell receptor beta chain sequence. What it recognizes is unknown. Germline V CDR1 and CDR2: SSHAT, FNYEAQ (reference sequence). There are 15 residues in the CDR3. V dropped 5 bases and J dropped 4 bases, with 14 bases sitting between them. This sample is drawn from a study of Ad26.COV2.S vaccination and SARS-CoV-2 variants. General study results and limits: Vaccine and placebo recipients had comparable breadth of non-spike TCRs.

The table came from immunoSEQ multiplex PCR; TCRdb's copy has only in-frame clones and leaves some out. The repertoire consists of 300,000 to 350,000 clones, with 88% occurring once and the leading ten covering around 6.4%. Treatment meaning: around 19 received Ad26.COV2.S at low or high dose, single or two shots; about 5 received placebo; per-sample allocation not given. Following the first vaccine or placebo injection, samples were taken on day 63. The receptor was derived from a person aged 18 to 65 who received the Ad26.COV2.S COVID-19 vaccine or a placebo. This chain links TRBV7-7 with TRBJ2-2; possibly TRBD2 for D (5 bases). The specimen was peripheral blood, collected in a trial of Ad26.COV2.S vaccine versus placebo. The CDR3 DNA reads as TGTGCCAGCAGCCCTATACCCCGGGGCACCGGGGAGCTGTTTTTT. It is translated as CASSPIPRGTGELFF. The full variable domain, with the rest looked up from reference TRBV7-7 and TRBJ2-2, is GAGVSQSPRYKVTKRGQDVTLRCDPISSHATLYWYQQALGQGPEFLTYFNYEAQPDKSGLPSDRFSAERPEGSISTLTIQRTEQRDSAMYRCASSPIPRGTGELFFGEGSRLTVL.